This T cell receptor beta chain was captured in a study of breast tumors, draining lymph nodes, adjacent tissues. The V gene end was trimmed by 4 bases and the J gene end by 1 base; junction bases not matched to a gene: 5. The V gene's germline CDR1 is MNHEY and CDR2 SMNVEV (reference sequence). The CDR3 loop spans 17 amino acids. MiXCR, applied by TCRdb to the multiplex PCR reads, yields one record per CDR3 protein. The sample shows approximately 40,000 distinct CDR3 sequences, just over 35% of them seen only once. Sequenced: breast tumor tissue. This TCR came from a female donor with breast cancer. Some clones in this sample may be carry-over from other donors' samples. This chain joins TRBV27 and TRBJ2-5, with TRBD2 matching 14 bases. The CDR3 DNA sequence: TGTGCCAGCAGTTCGGGACTAGCGGGAGTTAGCCAAGAGACCCAGTACTTC. Protein sequence: CASSSGLAGVSQETQYF.